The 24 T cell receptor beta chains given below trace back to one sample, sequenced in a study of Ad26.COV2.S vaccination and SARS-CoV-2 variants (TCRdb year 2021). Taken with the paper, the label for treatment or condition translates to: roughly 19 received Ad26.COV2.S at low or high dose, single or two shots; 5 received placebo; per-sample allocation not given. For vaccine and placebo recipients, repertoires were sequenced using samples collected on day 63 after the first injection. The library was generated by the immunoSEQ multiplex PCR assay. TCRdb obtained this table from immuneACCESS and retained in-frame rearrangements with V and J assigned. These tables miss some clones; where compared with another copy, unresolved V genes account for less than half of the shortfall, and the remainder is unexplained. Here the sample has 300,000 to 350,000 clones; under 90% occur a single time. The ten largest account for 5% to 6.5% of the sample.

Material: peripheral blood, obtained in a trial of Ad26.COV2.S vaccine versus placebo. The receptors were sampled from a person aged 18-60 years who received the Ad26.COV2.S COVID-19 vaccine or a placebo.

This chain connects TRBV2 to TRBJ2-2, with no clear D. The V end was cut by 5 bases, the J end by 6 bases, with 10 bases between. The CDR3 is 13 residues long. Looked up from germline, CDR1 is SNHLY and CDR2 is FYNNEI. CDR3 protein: CASSPYSAGELFF. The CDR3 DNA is TGTGCCAGCAGTCCTTATTCGGCCGGGGAGCTGTTTTTT. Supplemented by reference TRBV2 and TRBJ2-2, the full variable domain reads EPEVTQTPSHQVTQMGQEVILRCVPISNHLYFYWYRQILGQKVEFLVSFYNNEISEKSEIFDDQFSVERPDGSNFTLKIRSTKLEDSAMYFCASSPYSAGELFFGEGSRLTVL.

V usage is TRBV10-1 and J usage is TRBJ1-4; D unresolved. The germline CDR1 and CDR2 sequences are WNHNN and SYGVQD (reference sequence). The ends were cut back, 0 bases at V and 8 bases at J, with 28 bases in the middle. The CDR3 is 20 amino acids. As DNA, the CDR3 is TGCGCCAGCAGTGAGTCTGCTCTCCCGGGGAGGGCGTTATTTGGGGAAAAACTGTTTTTT. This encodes CASSESALPGRALFGEKLFF.

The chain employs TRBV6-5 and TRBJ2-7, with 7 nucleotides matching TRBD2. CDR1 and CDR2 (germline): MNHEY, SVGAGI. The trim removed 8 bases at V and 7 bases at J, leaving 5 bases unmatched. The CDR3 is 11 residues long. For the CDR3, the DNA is TGTGCCAGCTCTTGGGGAGGGGAGCAGTACTTC. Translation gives CASSWGGEQYF.

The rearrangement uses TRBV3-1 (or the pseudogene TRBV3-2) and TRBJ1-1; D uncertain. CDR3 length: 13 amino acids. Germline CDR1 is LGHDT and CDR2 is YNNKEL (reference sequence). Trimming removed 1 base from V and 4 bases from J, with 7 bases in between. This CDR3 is CASSQGGITEAFF. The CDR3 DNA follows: TGTGCCAGCAGCCAAGGAGGGATCACTGAAGCTTTCTTT.

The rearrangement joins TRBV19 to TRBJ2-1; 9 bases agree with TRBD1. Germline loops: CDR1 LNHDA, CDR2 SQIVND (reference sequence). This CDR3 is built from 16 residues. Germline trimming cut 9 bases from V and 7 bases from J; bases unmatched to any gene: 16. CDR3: CASPGKRQGDSNEQFF. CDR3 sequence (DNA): TGTGCCAGCCCGGGTAAGAGACAGGGGGATAGTAATGAGCAGTTCTTC. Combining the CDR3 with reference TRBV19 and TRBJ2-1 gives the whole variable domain DGGITQSPKYLFRKEGQNVTLSCEQNLNHDAMYWYRQDPGQGLRLIYYSQIVNDFQKGDIAEGYSVSREKKESFPLTVTSAQKNPTAFYLCASPGKRQGDSNEQFFGPGTRLTVL.

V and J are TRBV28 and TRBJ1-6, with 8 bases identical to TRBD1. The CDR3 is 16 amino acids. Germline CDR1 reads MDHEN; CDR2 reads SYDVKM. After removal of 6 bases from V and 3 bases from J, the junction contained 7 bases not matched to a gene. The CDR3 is CASSPGQASYNSPLHF. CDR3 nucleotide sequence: TGTGCCAGCAGCCCGGGACAGGCGAGCTATAATTCACCCCTCCACTTT.

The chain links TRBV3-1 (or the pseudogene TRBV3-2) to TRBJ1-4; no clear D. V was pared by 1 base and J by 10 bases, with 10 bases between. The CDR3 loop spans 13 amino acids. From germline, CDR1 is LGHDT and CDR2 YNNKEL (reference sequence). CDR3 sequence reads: CASSQVSGRKLFF. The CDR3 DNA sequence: TGTGCCAGCAGCCAAGTTAGCGGTAGAAAACTGTTTTTT.

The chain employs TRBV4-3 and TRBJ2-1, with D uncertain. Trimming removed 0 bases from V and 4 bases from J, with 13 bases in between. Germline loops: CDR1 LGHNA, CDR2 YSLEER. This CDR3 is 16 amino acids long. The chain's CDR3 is CASSQDKVPTYNEQFF. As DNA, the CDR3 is TGCGCCAGCAGCCAAGACAAAGTCCCTACATACAATGAGCAGTTCTTC.

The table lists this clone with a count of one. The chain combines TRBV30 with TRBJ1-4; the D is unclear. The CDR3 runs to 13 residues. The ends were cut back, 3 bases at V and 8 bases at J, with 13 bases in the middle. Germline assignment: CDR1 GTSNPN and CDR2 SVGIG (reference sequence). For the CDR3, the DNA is TGTGCCTGGAGCCCTGGGTTGGCAGAAAAACTGTTTTTT. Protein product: CAWSPGLAEKLFF.

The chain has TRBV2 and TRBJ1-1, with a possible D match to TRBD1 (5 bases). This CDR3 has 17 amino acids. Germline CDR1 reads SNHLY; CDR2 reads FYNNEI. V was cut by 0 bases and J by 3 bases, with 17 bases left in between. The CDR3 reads CASSEAQSYGGDTEAFF. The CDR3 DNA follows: TGTGCCAGCAGTGAAGCGCAGAGCTACGGGGGTGACACTGAAGCTTTCTTT.

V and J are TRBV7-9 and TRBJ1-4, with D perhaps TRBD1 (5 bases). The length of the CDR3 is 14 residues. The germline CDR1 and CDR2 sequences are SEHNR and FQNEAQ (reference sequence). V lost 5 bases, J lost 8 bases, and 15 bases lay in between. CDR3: CASSEDRRLEKLFF. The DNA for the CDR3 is TGTGCCAGCAGCGAAGACAGACGACTGGAAAAACTGTTTTTT.

This CDR3 reads CASSLGPINQPQHF. CDR3 nucleotide sequence: TGTGCCAGTAGTTTAGGGCCGATCAATCAGCCCCAGCATTTT. This chain joins TRBV19 and TRBJ1-5; no clear D. The germline V gene has CDR1 LNHDA and CDR2 SQIVND (reference sequence). The CDR3 length is 14 residues. The ends were cut back, 5 bases at V and 3 bases at J, with 11 bases in the middle.

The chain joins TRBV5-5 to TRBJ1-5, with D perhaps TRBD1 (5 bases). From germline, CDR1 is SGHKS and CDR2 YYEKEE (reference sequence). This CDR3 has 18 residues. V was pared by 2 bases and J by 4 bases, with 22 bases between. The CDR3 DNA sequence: TGTGCCAGCAGCTTTGGGGCTTTTATGGGGGGAACTAATCAGCCCCAGCATTTT. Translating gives CASSFGAFMGGTNQPQHF.

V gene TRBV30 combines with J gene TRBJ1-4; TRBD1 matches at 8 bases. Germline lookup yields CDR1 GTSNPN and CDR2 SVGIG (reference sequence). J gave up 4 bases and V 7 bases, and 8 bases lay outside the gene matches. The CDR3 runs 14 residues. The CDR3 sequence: CALEPGQVNEKLFF. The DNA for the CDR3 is TGTGCCTTGGAGCCGGGACAGGTTAATGAAAAACTGTTTTTT.

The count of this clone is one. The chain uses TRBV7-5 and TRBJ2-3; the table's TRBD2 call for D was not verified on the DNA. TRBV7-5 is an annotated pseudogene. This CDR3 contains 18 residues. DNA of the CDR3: TGTGCCAGAAGCAAACCGCGGATGGCGCGGGGGGGCACAGATACGCAGTATTTT. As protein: CARSKPRMARGGTDTQYF.

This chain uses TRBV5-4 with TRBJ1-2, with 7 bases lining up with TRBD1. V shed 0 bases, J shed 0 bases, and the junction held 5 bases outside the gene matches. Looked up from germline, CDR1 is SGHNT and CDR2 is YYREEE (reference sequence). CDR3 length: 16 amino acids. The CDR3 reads CASSLDMGQTNYGYTF. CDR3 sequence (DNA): TGTGCCAGCAGCTTGGACATGGGACAGACTAACTATGGCTACACCTTC.

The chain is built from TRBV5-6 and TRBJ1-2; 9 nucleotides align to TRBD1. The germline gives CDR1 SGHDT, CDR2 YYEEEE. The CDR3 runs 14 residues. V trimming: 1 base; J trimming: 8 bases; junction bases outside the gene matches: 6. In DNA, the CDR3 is TGTGCCAGCAGCTTGTGGGACAGGGCACGGGGCTACACCTTC. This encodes CASSLWDRARGYTF.

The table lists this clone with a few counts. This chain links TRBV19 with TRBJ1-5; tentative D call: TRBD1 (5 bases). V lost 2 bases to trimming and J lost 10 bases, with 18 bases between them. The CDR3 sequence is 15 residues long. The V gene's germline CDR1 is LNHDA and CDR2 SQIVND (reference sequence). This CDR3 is CASSIIGTGPLPQHF. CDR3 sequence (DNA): TGTGCCAGTAGTATAATAGGAACAGGCCCGTTACCCCAGCATTTT.

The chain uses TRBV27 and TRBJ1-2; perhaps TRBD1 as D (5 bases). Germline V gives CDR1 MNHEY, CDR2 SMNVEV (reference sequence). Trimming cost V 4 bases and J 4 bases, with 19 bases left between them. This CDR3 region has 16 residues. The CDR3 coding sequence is TGTGCCAGCAGTTCCCCCGGGGCAAAACCAATCTATGGCTACACCTTC. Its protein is CASSSPGAKPIYGYTF.

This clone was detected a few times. The CDR3 loop reads CASSRQARDTGELFF. CDR3 sequence (DNA): TGTGCCAGCAGCCGACAGGCCCGGGACACCGGGGAGCTGTTTTTT. J is TRBJ2-2 and V is TRBV7-6; a possible D gene is TRBD1 (6 bases). V shed 5 bases and J shed 3 bases, with 13 bases lying between them. In germline, CDR1 is SGHVS, CDR2 FNYEAQ. This CDR3 region has 15 residues.

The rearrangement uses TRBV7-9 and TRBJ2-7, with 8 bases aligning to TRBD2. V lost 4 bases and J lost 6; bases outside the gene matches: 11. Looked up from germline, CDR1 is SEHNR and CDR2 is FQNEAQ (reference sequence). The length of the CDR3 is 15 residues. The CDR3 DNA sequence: TGTGCCAGCAGCTCCTCGGCGGGGGGCCGGGGCGAGCAGTACTTC. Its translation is CASSSSAGGRGEQYF.

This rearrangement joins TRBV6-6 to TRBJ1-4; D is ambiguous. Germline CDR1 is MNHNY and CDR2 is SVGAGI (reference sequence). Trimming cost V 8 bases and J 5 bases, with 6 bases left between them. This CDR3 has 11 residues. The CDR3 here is CASALNEKLFF. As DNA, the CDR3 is TGTGCCAGCGCTTTAAATGAAAAACTGTTTTTT.

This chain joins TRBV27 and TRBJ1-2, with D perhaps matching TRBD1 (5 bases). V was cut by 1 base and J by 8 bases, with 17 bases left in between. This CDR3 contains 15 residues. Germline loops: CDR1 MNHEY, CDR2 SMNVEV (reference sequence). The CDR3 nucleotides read TGTGCCAGCAGTTTATTCCTGGGGCCTGGCGGAGGCTACACCTTC. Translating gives CASSLFLGPGGGYTF.

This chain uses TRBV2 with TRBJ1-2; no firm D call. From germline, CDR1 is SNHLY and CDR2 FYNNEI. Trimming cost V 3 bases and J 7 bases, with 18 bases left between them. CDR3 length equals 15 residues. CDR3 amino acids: CASSEVRLPPGGYTF. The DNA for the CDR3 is TGTGCCAGCAGTGAGGTTCGGCTACCACCTGGTGGCTACACCTTC.